This T cell receptor (beta chain) was recorded in a study of T cell changes during pregnancy in multiple sclerosis. Trimming left V 0 bases short and J 0 bases short, with 8 bases between. The CDR3 has 14 amino acids. Germline CDR1 and CDR2: GTSNPN and SVGIG (reference sequence). Profiled with immunoSEQ multiplex PCR; TCRdb holds only in-frame clones, not every one. The sample lists 45,000 to 60,000 clones; nearly 95% were seen once. This clonotype was obtained from a female donor in good health, enrolled as a control in a pregnancy study. The chain joins TRBV30 to TRBJ1-1; D perhaps matches TRBD1 (5 bases). The input for sequencing was CD4+ T cells from peripheral blood mononuclear cells, taken after pregnancy. Here the CDR3 reads CAWSVQVMNTEAFF. CDR3 sequence (DNA): TGTGCCTGGAGTGTACAGGTCATGAACACTGAAGCTTTCTTT.